Each of the 18 T cell receptor beta chains below was sequenced from the same sample in a study of blood T cell repertoires in COVID-19. Using immunoSEQ multiplex PCR, the repertoire was profiled, and TCRdb retains in-frame clones only, with some absent. The top ten hold about 25% of the sample, which has 55,000 to 70,000 clones, 60% to 85% seen once. Sequenced: peripheral blood. Every receptor here comes from a human donor in a cohort sampled during active COVID-19.

The rearrangement joins TRBV5-4 to TRBJ2-7, with D perhaps matching TRBD1 (6 bases). The CDR3 extends over 15 amino acids. The V and J ends lost 7 bases and 3 bases respectively, with 20 bases between them. Germline loops: CDR1 SGHNT, CDR2 YYREEE (reference sequence). The CDR3 protein is CASGDTGRIGYEQYF. The CDR3 DNA follows: TGTGCCAGCGGAGATACAGGGAGAATCGGCTACGAGCAGTACTTC.

This clone was observed a handful of times. This CDR3 is CALQTTGSSYEQYF. As DNA, the CDR3 is TGTGCCTTACAGACGACAGGCAGCTCCTACGAGCAGTACTTC. The chain is built from TRBV30 and TRBJ2-7; tentatively, D is TRBD1 (6 bases). This CDR3 is built from 14 residues. The germline gives CDR1 GTSNPN, CDR2 SVGIG (reference sequence). Between the trimmed V and J ends, which lost 7 bases and 0 bases, there was a span of 16 bases.

V is TRBV30 and J is TRBJ2-1; D is ambiguous. Germline V gives CDR1 GTSNPN, CDR2 SVGIG (reference sequence). The V end lost 0 bases, the J end lost 8 bases, and 8 bases lay between the germline ends. The CDR3 loop spans 12 amino acids. The CDR3 reads CAWSVLGDEQFF. The DNA of the CDR3 is TGTGCCTGGAGTGTATTGGGCGATGAGCAGTTCTTC.

The chain uses TRBV7-2 and TRBJ2-5; maybe TRBD2 (7 bases). The CDR3 extends over 13 amino acids. Trimming took off 3 bases at V and 4 bases at J, with 9 bases between the two ends. Per the germline V gene, CDR1 is SGHTA and CDR2 is FQGNSA. The CDR3 is CASSLGGRETQYF. The CDR3 coding sequence is TGTGCCAGCAGCTTGGGGGGGCGAGAGACCCAGTACTTC.

In this sample, this clone turned up a few times. The J gene is TRBJ1-6, the V gene TRBV30, with D possibly matching TRBD1 (6 bases). V gave up 4 bases and J gave up 7 bases, with 11 bases separating them. Germline CDR1 reads GTSNPN; CDR2 reads SVGIG (reference sequence). The CDR3 extends over 13 amino acids. In DNA, the CDR3 is TGTGCCTGGAACAGGGATTCGAATTCACCCCTCCACTTT. It encodes CAWNRDSNSPLHF.

The gene calls are TRBV4-1 and TRBJ2-1; 8 nucleotides agree with TRBD2. The trim removed 0 bases at V and 3 bases at J, leaving 4 bases unmatched. Germline V CDR1 and CDR2: MGHRA, YSYEKL. CDR3 size: 16 residues. The CDR3 reads CASSQDGGGFYNEQFF. The CDR3 DNA is TGCGCCAGCAGCCAAGACGGCGGGGGGTTCTACAATGAGCAGTTCTTC.

The chain uses TRBV7-9 and TRBJ2-1; D not resolved. CDR1 and CDR2 (germline): SEHNR, FQNEAQ (reference sequence). Trimming left V 4 bases short and J 8 bases short, with 12 bases between. The CDR3 runs to 13 residues. The CDR3 bases are TGTGCCAGCAGCTCCCTCGGTCGCGATGAGCAGTTCTTC. Translating gives CASSSLGRDEQFF. The whole variable domain, filled in from reference TRBV7-9 and TRBJ2-1, reads DTGVSQNPRHKITKRGQNVTFRCDPISEHNRLYWYRQTLGQGPEFLTYFQNEAQLEKSRLLSDRFSAERPKGSFSTLEIQRTEQGDSAMYLCASSSLGRDEQFFGPGTRLTVL.

V and J are TRBV2 and TRBJ1-2; D remains ambiguous. The CDR3 runs 12 residues. V was trimmed by 6 bases and J by 5 bases, leaving 10 bases between them. Germline V gene sequence: CDR1 SNHLY, CDR2 FYNNEI. Here the CDR3 reads CASSQQRYGYTF. DNA of the CDR3: TGTGCCAGCAGCCAACAGAGATATGGCTACACCTTC. Combining the CDR3 with reference TRBV2 and TRBJ1-2 gives the whole variable domain EPEVTQTPSHQVTQMGQEVILRCVPISNHLYFYWYRQILGQKVEFLVSFYNNEISEKSEIFDDQFSVERPDGSNFTLKIRSTKLEDSAMYFCASSQQRYGYTFGSGTRLTVV.

The J gene is TRBJ2-1, the V gene TRBV10-3; 16 positions agree with TRBD2. This CDR3 is built from 18 residues. Germline lookup yields CDR1 ENHRY and CDR2 SYGVKD. J gave up 0 bases and V 6 bases, and 5 bases lay outside the gene matches. The CDR3 DNA reads TGTGCCATCAGACCGGGACTAGCGGGGGGGTCCTCCTACAATGAGCAGTTCTTC. This sequence encodes CAIRPGLAGGSSYNEQFF.

This chain connects TRBV14 to TRBJ2-7, with TRBD2 as a possible D gene (5 bases). The V and J ends lost 0 bases and 3 bases respectively, with 9 bases between them. This CDR3 has 14 residues. CDR1 and CDR2 (germline): SGHDN, FVKESK. DNA of the CDR3: TGTGCCAGCAGCCAAGAGACGGGGTACTACGAGCAGTACTTC. It codes for CASSQETGYYEQYF.

This clone has a single count. The rearrangement links TRBV18 to TRBJ2-3, with 8 positions matching TRBD2. Germline CDR1 KGHSH, CDR2 LQKENI. The CDR3 sequence is 17 residues long. Trimming removed 2 bases from V and 5 bases from J; junction bases left unmatched: 12. The CDR3 loop reads CASSPGGSGAPGDTQYF. The CDR3, as DNA: TGTGCCAGCTCACCAGGGGGTAGCGGGGCGCCGGGAGATACGCAGTATTTT.

This clone showed up just once. This rearrangement joins TRBV6-2 or TRBV6-3 to TRBJ2-7, with D possibly being TRBD1 (5 bases). Germline loops: CDR1 MNHEY, CDR2 SVGEGT. The CDR3 is 15 amino acids. Between the trimmed V and J ends, which lost 2 bases and 4 bases, there was a span of 15 bases. The CDR3 sequence is CASSYTRGHPYEQYF. The CDR3 bases are TGTGCCAGCAGTTACACGCGCGGACACCCTTACGAGCAGTACTTC.

The rearrangement links TRBV4-3 to TRBJ2-7; the D gene is possibly TRBD2 (6 bases). V was shortened by 4 bases and J by 0 bases, with 22 bases between the two germline ends. Germline V CDR1 and CDR2: LGHNA, YSLEER. This CDR3 comprises 18 residues. The CDR3 sequence: CASSLQWGSGDLSYEQYF. The CDR3 DNA follows: TGCGCCAGCAGCCTCCAGTGGGGTTCGGGAGACCTCTCCTACGAGCAGTACTTC.

The CDR3 nucleotides read TGTGCCAGCAGCCAGACTAGTTCGCGGCAGTTCTTC. It codes for CASSQTSSRQFF. V and J are TRBV12-3 or TRBV12-4 and TRBJ2-1, with D perhaps TRBD2 (6 bases). This CDR3 is 12 amino acids long. Trimming took 6 bases from V and 12 from J, leaving 15 bases between them.

The CDR3: CASSLLPAYQETQYF. The CDR3 DNA is TGCGCCAGCAGCCTCCTCCCAGCGTACCAAGAGACCCAGTACTTC. V usage is TRBV5-1 and J usage is TRBJ2-5; D remains ambiguous. This CDR3 has 15 amino acids. V was shortened by 4 bases and J by 0 bases, with 13 bases between the two germline ends. The germline V gene has CDR1 SGHRS and CDR2 YFSETQ.

This clone was detected a few times. The gene calls are TRBV7-8 and TRBJ2-1, with D possibly matching TRBD2 (7 bases). V was pared by 3 bases and J by 8 bases, with 20 bases between. Germline V gene data show CDR1 as SGHVS and CDR2 as FQNEAQ. The CDR3 is made up of 16 amino acids. CDR3 region: CASSFFGGGVRDEQFF. CDR3 sequence (DNA): TGTGCCAGCAGCTTTTTCGGAGGGGGGGTTAGGGATGAGCAGTTCTTC.

The CDR3 loop is CASSVDPLAGGNTGELFF. CDR3 in DNA: TGTGCCAGCAGCGTAGATCCACTAGCGGGGGGAAACACCGGGGAGCTGTTTTTT. The V call is TRBV9, the J call TRBJ2-2; TRBD2 aligns across 12 bases. The CDR3 has 18 residues. Germline CDR1 is SGDLS and CDR2 is YYNGEE. After removal of 0 bases from V and 2 bases from J, the junction contained 5 bases not matched to a gene. The variable domain in full, completed from reference TRBV9 and TRBJ2-2, reads DSGVTQTPKHLITATGQRVTLRCSPRSGDLSVYWYQQSLDQGLQFLIQYYNGEERAKGNILERFSAQQFPDLHSELNLSSLELGDSALYFCASSVDPLAGGNTGELFFGEGSRLTVL.

This clone is a singleton in its sample. J is TRBJ2-1 and V is TRBV24-1; D remains unclear. V dropped 5 bases and J dropped 10 bases, with 8 bases sitting between them. The CDR3 consists of 11 residues. Germline CDR1 reads KGHDR; CDR2 reads SFDVKD. For the CDR3, the DNA is TGTGCCACCAGTGGCGGCTGGGAGCAGTTCTTC. Translation: CATSGGWEQFF.